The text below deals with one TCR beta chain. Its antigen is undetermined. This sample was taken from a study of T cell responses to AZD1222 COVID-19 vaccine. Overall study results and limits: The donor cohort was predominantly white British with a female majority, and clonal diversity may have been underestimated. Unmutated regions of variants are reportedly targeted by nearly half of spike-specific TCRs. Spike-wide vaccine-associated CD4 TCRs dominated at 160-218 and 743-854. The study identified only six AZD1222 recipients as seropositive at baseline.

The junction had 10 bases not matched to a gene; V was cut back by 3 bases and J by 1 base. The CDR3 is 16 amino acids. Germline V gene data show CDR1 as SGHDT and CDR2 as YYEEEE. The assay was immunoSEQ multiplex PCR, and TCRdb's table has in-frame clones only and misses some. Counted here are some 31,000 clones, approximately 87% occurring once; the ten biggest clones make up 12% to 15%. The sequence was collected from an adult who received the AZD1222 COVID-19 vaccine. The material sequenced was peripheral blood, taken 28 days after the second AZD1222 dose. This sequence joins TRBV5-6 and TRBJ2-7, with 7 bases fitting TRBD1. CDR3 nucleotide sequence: TGTGCCAGCAGCTCTCCCCGGACAGGCCGTTCCTACGAGCAGTACTTC. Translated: CASSSPRTGRSYEQYF.